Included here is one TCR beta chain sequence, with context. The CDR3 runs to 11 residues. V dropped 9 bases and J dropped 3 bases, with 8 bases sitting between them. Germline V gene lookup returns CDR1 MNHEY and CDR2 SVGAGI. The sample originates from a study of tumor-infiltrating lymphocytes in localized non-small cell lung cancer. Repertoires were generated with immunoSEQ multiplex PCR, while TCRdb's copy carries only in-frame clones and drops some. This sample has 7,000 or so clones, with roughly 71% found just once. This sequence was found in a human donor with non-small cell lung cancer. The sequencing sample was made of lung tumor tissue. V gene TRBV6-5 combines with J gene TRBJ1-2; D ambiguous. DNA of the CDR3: TGTGCCAGTTCCGGGGACTATGGCTACACCTTC. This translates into CASSGDYGYTF.